The next 3 T cell receptor beta chains were all read from a single sample in a study of T cells after yellow fever vaccination (dated by TCRdb to between 2017 and 2020). To prepare the library, 5' RACE was applied. Instrument on record: Illumina HiSeq 2500. Using fastp trimming at Q25 and MiXCR clonotype assembly, TCRdb reanalyzed the public sequencing data and kept in-frame beta chains. Records with the same CDR3 protein are collapsed into one entry carrying the most frequent genes and DNA. For this sample there are under 250,000 distinct CDR3 sequences; 6.9% appear just once. The ten largest clones represent 0.85% of the sample. What this sample's treatment or condition label stands for: live attenuated yellow fever vaccine strain. The material was CD4+ T cells sorted from PBMCs, obtained 15 days after the yellow fever booster vaccination. These receptors were taken from a young man who received the YFV17D yellow fever vaccine.

This clonotype was observed a few times. The V and J genes are TRBV27 and TRBJ2-7, with D possibly matching TRBD2 (6 bases). The germline gives CDR1 MNHEY, CDR2 SMNVEV (reference sequence). The V end lost 0 bases, the J end lost 3 bases, and 15 bases lay between the germline ends. This CDR3 comprises 16 residues. Written as DNA, the CDR3 is TGTGCCAGCAGTTTATCAAGGCCTAGCGACCGCTACGAGCAGTACTTC. Translating gives CASSLSRPSDRYEQYF.

The chain is built from TRBV12-3 or TRBV12-4 and TRBJ2-1, with a possible D match to TRBD2 (5 bases). The CDR3 length is 13 residues. V was clipped by 5 bases and J by 10 bases, with 15 bases between them. CDR3 protein: CASSKWLRGEQFF. CDR3 bases: TGTGCCAGCAGTAAATGGCTCCGGGGAGAGCAGTTCTTC.

The chain has TRBV20-1 and TRBJ2-3; possible D gene TRBD2, 6 bases. This CDR3 has 14 residues. Germline assignment: CDR1 DFQATT and CDR2 SNEGSKA (reference sequence). V was pared by 3 bases and J by 6 bases, with 16 bases between. In DNA form, the CDR3 reads TGCAGTGCTAGCCAACTAGTTGGGGGGGATACGCAGTATTTT. This encodes CSASQLVGGDTQYF.